This TCR beta chain was identified during a study of blood T cell repertoires in COVID-19. Study at large: COVID-19 samples, acute and convalescent, were from the United States, Italy and Spain. PBMCs, B-cell-depleted T cells, or T cells provided the cDNA or gDNA that made up the material.

The CDR3 runs to 14 residues. Germline V gene lookup returns CDR1 MNHEY and CDR2 SVGAGI. V lost 6 bases and J lost 2; bases outside the gene matches: 7. In the authors' methods: Estimation of nucleated cell counts relied on the amplification of reference gene primers. Profiled with immunoSEQ multiplex PCR; TCRdb holds only in-frame clones, not every one. V and J calls and clone size follow that table, whereas D and trimming were derived from the DNA. The sample lists hundreds of thousands of clones, around three quarters occurring once. V is TRBV6-5 and J is TRBJ2-7; 7 nucleotides match TRBD1. The sequencing sample was made of peripheral blood. This clonotype was obtained from a woman older than 75 with acute or convalescent COVID-19. CDR3 protein: CASSPTGNPYEQYF. CDR3 DNA: TGTGCCAGCAGCCCGACAGGGAACCCCTACGAGCAGTACTTC.